A selection of T cell receptor beta chains follows, all from one sample in a study of OX40 agonist ivuxolimab in advanced cancers. Generated by immunoSEQ multiplex PCR, the TCRdb table keeps only in-frame clones and is missing some. The sample shows about 70,000 clones, around 90% of them seen only once. This specimen was CD4+ or CD8+ T cells sorted from blood, taken in a trial of the OX40 agonist ivuxolimab. The receptor source for this set is an adult with an advanced solid tumor such as melanoma, head and neck, liver or kidney cancer. The CDR3 runs from the conserved cysteine through the conserved F or W. A D gene is named only where the DNA matches it firmly. Clone size is given for some rows only: seen once, a few or many times, or a class if the clone is expanded.

d_call	v_call	clone_size	j_call	cdr3_aa	cdr3_nt
NA	TRBV19	NA	TRBJ2-5	CASSRRKSPKGGPGETQYF	TGTGCCAGTAGTCGCAGGAAGTCGCCGAAGGGGGGCCCCGGAGAGACCCAGTACTTC
NA	TRBV28	NA	TRBJ2-5	CASSPGGVGETQYF	TGTGCCAGCAGCCCTGGAGGGGTTGGTGAGACCCAGTACTTC
NA	TRBV18	once	TRBJ2-3	CASSPGARSGTDTQYF	TGTGCCAGCTCACCAGGGGCCCGTTCTGGCACAGATACGCAGTATTTT
NA	TRBV2	NA	TRBJ2-5	CASSEMGVETQYF	TGTGCCAGCAGTGAAATGGGGGTTGAGACCCAGTACTTC
TRBD1	TRBV5-6	NA	TRBJ2-1	CASSLQRRTGLDEQFF	TGTGCCAGCAGCTTGCAGCGTAGGACAGGGCTTGATGAGCAGTTCTTC
NA	TRBV5-4	NA	TRBJ2-3	CASSFDDFTDTQYF	TGTGCCAGCAGCTTTGACGACTTCACAGATACGCAGTATTTT
TRBD1	TRBV6-5	NA	TRBJ1-2	CASSYRDRGGYTF	TGTGCCAGCAGCTACCGGGACAGGGGTGGCTACACCTTC
TRBD2	TRBV5-4	NA	TRBJ2-1	CASSFGGGANNEQFF	TGTGCCAGCAGCTTTGGCGGGGGGGCCAACAATGAGCAGTTCTTC
TRBD1	TRBV14	NA	TRBJ2-7	CASSGSDRNPAYEQYF	TGTGCCAGCAGCGGATCGGACAGGAACCCTGCCTACGAGCAGTACTTC
NA	TRBV4-3	NA	TRBJ1-6	CASSQAQGDNSPLHF	TGCGCCAGCAGCCAAGCGCAGGGAGATAATTCACCCCTCCACTTT
TRBD1	TRBV4-3	NA	TRBJ2-5	CASSQGPGQRETQYF	TGCGCCAGCAGCCAAGGACCGGGACAGAGAGAGACCCAGTACTTC
TRBD1	TRBV7-9	NA	TRBJ1-1	CASNREAQGTEAFF	TGTGCCAGCAATAGAGAGGCACAGGGGACTGAAGCTTTCTTT
NA	TRBV7-2	NA	TRBJ1-1	CASSLSPDTEAFF	TGTGCCAGCAGCTTAAGCCCAGACACTGAAGCTTTCTTT
TRBD2	TRBV5-1	NA	TRBJ2-3	CASSPTSGGTDTQYF	TGCGCCAGCAGCCCGACTAGCGGGGGCACAGATACGCAGTATTTT
NA	TRBV2	NA	TRBJ1-5	CASSKGQPNQPQHF	TGTGCCAGCAGTAAGGGGCAGCCCAATCAGCCCCAGCATTTT
NA	TRBV27	NA	TRBJ2-7	CASGHGDRYEQYF	TGTGCCAGCGGTCACGGGGATCGCTACGAGCAGTACTTC
NA	TRBV10-1	NA	TRBJ2-2	CASSEAGLGTGELFF	TGCGCCAGCAGTGAGGCGGGATTAGGGACCGGGGAGCTGTTTTTT
NA	TRBV10-3	once	TRBJ2-3	CAISDSGWTWPDTQYF	TGTGCCATCAGTGACTCAGGTTGGACATGGCCAGATACGCAGTATTTT
TRBD1	TRBV5-6	NA	TRBJ1-6	CASSPGTGRHNSPLHF	TGTGCCAGCAGCCCGGGGACAGGGCGCCATAATTCACCCCTCCACTTT
NA	TRBV30	NA	TRBJ1-2	CAWMKALYGYTF	TGTGCCTGGATGAAGGCCCTCTATGGCTACACCTTC
NA	TRBV5-1	NA	TRBJ1-1	CASSLAAADTEAFF	TGCGCCAGCAGCTTAGCGGCAGCGGACACTGAAGCTTTCTTT
TRBD1	TRBV6-1	NA	TRBJ2-1	CASLPGQSYNEQFF	TGTGCCAGTCTACCGGGACAGTCCTACAATGAGCAGTTCTTC
NA	TRBV28	NA	TRBJ1-5	CASSFITVQPQHF	TGTGCCAGCAGTTTTATTACTGTTCAGCCCCAGCATTTT
TRBD1	TRBV7-9	NA	TRBJ2-7	CASSPRDRGGEQYF	TGTGCCAGCAGCCCCCGGGACAGGGGTGGCGAGCAGTACTTC
NA	TRBV10-3	NA	TRBJ1-2	CAIRSLYGYTF	TGTGCCATCCGTTCCCTCTATGGCTACACCTTC
NA	TRBV7-9	NA	TRBJ2-1	CASSPRAYGNEQFF	TGTGCCAGCAGCCCCCGGGCCTACGGCAATGAGCAGTTCTTC
NA	TRBV2	NA	TRBJ2-2	CASIRDPDTGELFF	TGTGCCAGCATTAGGGACCCGGACACCGGGGAGCTGTTTTTT
NA	TRBV10-1	few	TRBJ1-1	CASSAGGMNTEAFF	TGCGCCAGCAGTGCGGGGGGTATGAACACTGAAGCTTTCTTT
NA	TRBV20-1	NA	TRBJ2-7	CSASGVGEQYF	TGCAGTGCTAGCGGGGTAGGCGAGCAGTACTTC
TRBD1	TRBV28	once	TRBJ2-5	CASSLLPRTGQETQYF	TGTGCCAGCAGTTTGTTACCGCGGACAGGTCAAGAGACCCAGTACTTC
TRBD1	TRBV7-6	medium-sized	TRBJ1-1	CASSKWDSNTEAFF	TGTGCCAGCAGCAAATGGGACAGCAACACTGAAGCTTTCTTT
TRBD1	TRBV5-1	NA	TRBJ2-2	CASTGTVSTGELFF	TGCGCCAGCACCGGGACAGTAAGCACCGGGGAGCTGTTTTTT
TRBD1	TRBV30	NA	TRBJ1-1	CAWGHRGRAEAFF	TGTGCCTGGGGTCACAGGGGGCGAGCTGAAGCTTTCTTT
NA	TRBV19	NA	TRBJ1-2	CASSIDLGSGYGYTF	TGTGCCAGTAGTATAGATCTGGGAAGTGGATATGGCTACACCTTC
TRBD2	TRBV4-2	few	TRBJ2-1	CASSQAGLAGPKADEQFF	TGTGCCAGCAGCCAGGCCGGACTAGCGGGACCCAAGGCCGATGAGCAGTTCTTC
TRBD2	TRBV18	NA	TRBJ2-3	CASSPGLAASGPLRDTQYF	TGTGCCAGCTCACCAGGTCTCGCGGCTAGCGGGCCCCTACGAGATACGCAGTATTTT
TRBD1	TRBV7-9	few	TRBJ1-3	CASGTGGFGNTIYF	TGTGCCAGCGGCACAGGGGGCTTTGGAAACACCATATATTTT